Listed below are T cell receptor beta chains from one sample, sequenced in a study of regulatory and conventional T cells in RAG deficiency. Profiled with immunoSEQ multiplex PCR; TCRdb holds only in-frame clones, not every one. The data contain under 45,000 clones, 76% of them singletons. This sample also appeared in a second study, on regulatory T cells.

The specimen was CD4+ effector T cells sorted from blood. The receptors shown here come from a human donor in good health. Each CDR3 is given with its conserved first and last residue. Fields, in order: J gene, V gene, CDR3 protein.

j_gene: TRBJ2-2; v_gene: TRBV19; CDR3aa: CASSIRFSNTGELFF
j_gene: TRBJ1-2; v_gene: TRBV5-1; CDR3aa: CASSVTGTDNYGYTF
j_gene: TRBJ1-5; v_gene: TRBV11-2; CDR3aa: CASSLDLHQPQHF
j_gene: TRBJ2-4; v_gene: TRBV5-6; CDR3aa: CASSPPGGPNIQYF
j_gene: TRBJ2-3; v_gene: TRBV7-2; CDR3aa: CASSSSLGAGTDTQYF
j_gene: TRBJ2-3; v_gene: TRBV9; CDR3aa: CASSVSGGGTDTQYF
j_gene: TRBJ1-4; v_gene: TRBV18; CDR3aa: CASSQSRGAANEKLFF
j_gene: TRBJ2-7; v_gene: TRBV21-1; CDR3aa: CASSYPGRLKYEQYF
j_gene: TRBJ2-7; v_gene: TRBV21-1; CDR3aa: CASNFSVNADRGDEQYF
j_gene: TRBJ1-4; v_gene: TRBV19; CDR3aa: CASSPRQGKLEKLFF
j_gene: TRBJ1-2; v_gene: TRBV7-2; CDR3aa: CASSLDKGGNYGYTF
j_gene: TRBJ2-5; v_gene: TRBV7-9; CDR3aa: CASSSEWGIEETQYF
j_gene: TRBJ1-6; v_gene: TRBV7-2; CDR3aa: CASSSDRVPPLHF
j_gene: TRBJ1-2; v_gene: TRBV6-5; CDR3aa: CASSLGMGGGFYGYTF
j_gene: TRBJ1-2; v_gene: TRBV5-1; CDR3aa: CASSETGEGYGYTF
j_gene: TRBJ1-4; v_gene: TRBV6-1; CDR3aa: CASSGMGIREKLFF
j_gene: TRBJ1-6; v_gene: TRBV5-1; CDR3aa: CASSSGTGGVSNSPLHF
j_gene: TRBJ2-3; v_gene: TRBV7-9; CDR3aa: CASSRRVLTDTQYF
j_gene: TRBJ2-6; v_gene: TRBV5-1; CDR3aa: CASKPGQGALGANVLTF
j_gene: TRBJ1-2; v_gene: TRBV7-9; CDR3aa: CASSRDRAGYTF
j_gene: TRBJ1-2; v_gene: TRBV25-1; CDR3aa: CASSQQGDGYTF
j_gene: TRBJ2-6; v_gene: TRBV7-9; CDR3aa: CASSFSGTPYSGANVLTF
j_gene: TRBJ2-2; v_gene: TRBV6-1; CDR3aa: CASKLGQNTGELFF
j_gene: TRBJ1-2; v_gene: TRBV7-3; CDR3aa: CASSLGTGPYGYTF
j_gene: TRBJ1-5; v_gene: TRBV2; CDR3aa: CASSESFSNQPQHF
j_gene: TRBJ2-7; v_gene: TRBV5-1; CDR3aa: CASSRGGVPLSEQYF
j_gene: TRBJ1-5; v_gene: TRBV5-1; CDR3aa: CASSLGVDQPQHF
j_gene: TRBJ1-3; v_gene: TRBV5-8; CDR3aa: CASSLAKKINTIYF
j_gene: TRBJ2-1; v_gene: TRBV7-3; CDR3aa: CASSLTFGGPGHEQFF
j_gene: TRBJ2-7; v_gene: TRBV2; CDR3aa: CASRDRDRGYEQYF
j_gene: TRBJ1-4; v_gene: TRBV9; CDR3aa: CASSQAPGILNEKLFF
j_gene: TRBJ1-2; v_gene: TRBV18; CDR3aa: CASSLESSSYGYTF
j_gene: TRBJ1-2; v_gene: TRBV6-5; CDR3aa: CASSYMTGGDYGYTF
j_gene: TRBJ1-4; v_gene: TRBV19; CDR3aa: CASSPRWGTVTNEKLFF
j_gene: TRBJ1-2; v_gene: TRBV23-1; CDR3aa: CASSPRGRDSEHFNYGYTF
j_gene: TRBJ1-1; v_gene: TRBV27; CDR3aa: CASSSTVNTEAFF
j_gene: TRBJ2-7; v_gene: TRBV6-5; CDR3aa: CASSFDRGGYEQYF
j_gene: TRBJ1-6; v_gene: TRBV7-9; CDR3aa: CASSTGDSTNSPLHF
j_gene: TRBJ2-7; v_gene: TRBV5-6; CDR3aa: CASSRLAGGFLEQYF
j_gene: TRBJ2-3; v_gene: TRBV5-8; CDR3aa: CASSLGGTSGGTDTQYF
j_gene: TRBJ1-5; v_gene: TRBV28; CDR3aa: CASSRPATNQPQHF
j_gene: TRBJ2-5; v_gene: TRBV10-1; CDR3aa: CASPQGAQETQYF
j_gene: TRBJ1-4; v_gene: TRBV10-3; CDR3aa: CAISERGATNEKLFF
j_gene: TRBJ1-6; v_gene: TRBV5-1; CDR3aa: CASGPGPTSYSPLHF
j_gene: TRBJ2-5; v_gene: TRBV19; CDR3aa: CASTPDRGETQYF
j_gene: TRBJ2-6; v_gene: TRBV5-1; CDR3aa: CASSFNPGTGANVLTF
j_gene: TRBJ2-1; v_gene: TRBV2; CDR3aa: CASSRERGLSEQFF
j_gene: TRBJ2-7; v_gene: TRBV30; CDR3aa: CAWNRRGARGQYF
j_gene: TRBJ2-7; v_gene: TRBV27; CDR3aa: CASRPGQGQPSPYEQYF
j_gene: TRBJ2-2; v_gene: TRBV5-6; CDR3aa: CASSPYGLGTGELFF
j_gene: TRBJ1-2; v_gene: TRBV5-1; CDR3aa: CASSPRSGDGYTF
j_gene: TRBJ2-7; v_gene: TRBV5-1; CDR3aa: CASSWDRNYEQYF
j_gene: TRBJ1-4; v_gene: TRBV6-5; CDR3aa: CASSYRVDEKLFF
j_gene: TRBJ2-5; v_gene: TRBV20-1; CDR3aa: CSAREETQYF
j_gene: TRBJ2-1; v_gene: TRBV7-3; CDR3aa: CASSEQGAVRNEQFF
j_gene: TRBJ2-1; v_gene: TRBV5-1; CDR3aa: CASSPGLAGDNEQFF
j_gene: TRBJ2-1; v_gene: TRBV7-2; CDR3aa: CASSFEAAYNEQFF
j_gene: TRBJ1-3; v_gene: TRBV7-2; CDR3aa: CASSLVAGDGNTIYF
j_gene: TRBJ1-2; v_gene: TRBV5-1; CDR3aa: CASSLGGPHGGYGYTF
j_gene: TRBJ2-3; v_gene: TRBV19; CDR3aa: CASSNTGALIRTDTQYF